This passage covers 9 T cell receptor beta chains from one sample sequenced in a study of T cells in Graves' hyperthyroidism and ophthalmopathy (dated by TCRdb to about 2019). The library was obtained by multiplex PCR. The reads were generated on an Illumina HiSeq 2000. Amplification of TCR beta CDR3 regions was carried out from RNA transcripts. For the first round of RT-PCR on the TCR CDR3, the HTBI primer set was used together with the Qiagen OneStep RT-PCR kit. In TCRdb, the public reads were trimmed at Q25 with fastp and aligned with MiXCR, with productive beta chains retained. Identical CDR3 protein sequences are pooled into one entry, listed with their most common genes and DNA. The sample table lists just under 750,000 distinct CDR3 sequences, under 45% of them with a count of one. The ten largest account for around 32% of the sample. Sequencing input: blood. These TCRs come from a woman between 40 and 55 years old with Graves' hyperthyroidism.

This clonotype was seen a handful of times. This chain links TRBV12-3 or TRBV12-4 with TRBJ1-1; weak D call: TRBD1 (5 bases). CDR3 length: 12 residues. V lost 2 bases and J lost 9, with 10 bases in between. The CDR3 is CASSLWDGQAFF. CDR3 DNA sequence: TGTGCCAGCAGTTTATGGGACGGCCAAGCTTTCTTT.

Only a few counts were recorded for this clonotype. The chain employs TRBV2 and TRBJ1-1; no clear D. Germline-derived CDR1 and CDR2 are SNHLY and FYNNEI. Deletions cut 5 bases from V and 4 bases from J, with 17 bases between. This CDR3 comprises 15 residues. CDR3 sequence reads: CASSYSRALGTEAFF. In DNA form, the CDR3 reads TGTGCCAGCAGTTACTCGCGGGCCCTAGGCACTGAAGCTTTCTTT. Variable domain in full (rest from reference TRBV2 and TRBJ1-1): EPEVTQTPSHQVTQMGQEVILRCVPISNHLYFYWYRQILGQKVEFLVSFYNNEISEKSEIFDDQFSVERPDGSNFTLKIRSTKLEDSAMYFCASSYSRALGTEAFFGQGTRLTVV.

This chain connects TRBV7-9 to TRBJ2-7, with 9 bases matching TRBD2. Germline V gene data show CDR1 as SEHNR and CDR2 as FQNEAQ (reference sequence). The CDR3 has 16 amino acids. V trimming: 4 bases; J trimming: 7 bases; junction bases outside the gene matches: 14. The CDR3 coding sequence is TGTGCCAGCAGCTACAGGGCCTTAGCGGGAGTGGGTGAGCAGTACTTC. It is translated as CASSYRALAGVGEQYF. The variable domain in full, completed from reference TRBV7-9 and TRBJ2-7, reads DTGVSQNPRHKITKRGQNVTFRCDPISEHNRLYWYRQTLGQGPEFLTYFQNEAQLEKSRLLSDRFSAERPKGSFSTLEIQRTEQGDSAMYLCASSYRALAGVGEQYFGPGTRLTVT.

About this clonotype itself: Possible read error: a much larger clone is one base away. The chain couples TRBV10-1 to TRBJ1-2; unclear D gene. The germline CDR1 and CDR2 sequences are WNHNN and SYGVQD (reference sequence). This CDR3 has 13 residues. DNA for the CDR3: TGCGCCAGCGGTGAGTCGCTGGGCCATGGCTACACCTTC. Amino acid sequence: CASGESLGHGYTF.

This chain connects TRBV6-2 or TRBV6-3 to TRBJ1-1, with D uncertain. The CDR3 spans 14 residues. V was shortened by 1 base and J by 8 bases, with 14 bases between the two germline ends. Germline CDR1 reads MNHEY; CDR2 reads SVGEGT. CDR3 DNA sequence: TGTGCCAGCAGTTACTTCTCGATAGGAGCGGAAGCTTTCTTT. Its protein product is CASSYFSIGAEAFF.

The chain joins TRBV29-1 to TRBJ2-5, with D possibly TRBD2 on 7 matching bases. Per the germline V gene, CDR1 is SQVTM and CDR2 is ANQGSEA. CDR3 length equals 14 residues. V shed 6 bases and J shed 1 base, with 15 bases lying between them. CDR3 coding DNA: TGCAGCGTCCTAGGGGGGGGTCTCCAAGAGACCCAGTACTTC. Protein product: CSVLGGGLQETQYF.

This clonotype was seen ten or more times. This rearrangement joins TRBV19 to TRBJ1-3, with D uncertain. V was shortened by 6 bases and J by 0 bases, with 15 bases between the two germline ends. The germline V gene has CDR1 LNHDA and CDR2 SQIVND (reference sequence). This CDR3 contains 16 residues. As DNA, the CDR3 is TGTGCCAGTAGCCCGACTGGACGCGGCTCTGGAAACACCATATATTTT. Protein product: CASSPTGRGSGNTIYF.

The J gene is TRBJ2-2, the V gene TRBV4-3; no clear D gene. Trimming took off 0 bases at V and 6 bases at J, with 14 bases between the two ends. This CDR3 region has 16 residues. Germline V gene sequence: CDR1 LGHNA, CDR2 YSLEER. The CDR3 sequence is CASSQDHLSKAGELFF. The DNA of the CDR3 is TGCGCCAGCAGCCAAGATCATCTTAGCAAGGCCGGGGAGCTGTTTTTT.

This clonotype was picked up many times. CDR3 sequence reads: CASSYHGTVGGYTF. The CDR3 region has the DNA TGTGCCAGCAGTTACCATGGGACCGTGGGAGGCTACACCTTC. The chain is built from TRBV6-5 and TRBJ1-2; D is possibly TRBD1 (5 bases). V was clipped by 2 bases and J by 8 bases, with 15 bases between them. This CDR3 has 14 amino acids. Germline V gene data show CDR1 as MNHEY and CDR2 as SVGAGI.